These 17 T cell receptor beta chains were all obtained from the same sample, sequenced in a study of blood T cell repertoires in COVID-19. Produced via immunoSEQ multiplex PCR; TCRdb's table is partial and in-frame only. Here the sample spans about 230,000 clones, over 80% being singletons. The specimen was peripheral blood. Receptors were obtained from a woman aged 30 to 39 with COVID-19, enrolled during active disease.

CDR3 protein: CASSADRTEAFF. The CDR3 nucleotides read TGTGCCAGCAGCGCGGACAGGACTGAAGCTTTCTTT. The chain uses TRBV9 and TRBJ1-1; TRBD1 aligns across 7 bases. CDR3 length equals 12 residues. V gave up 3 bases and J gave up 5 bases; unmatched junction bases: 1. Germline V gene data show CDR1 as SGDLS and CDR2 as YYNGEE.

V usage is TRBV7-2 and J usage is TRBJ1-2; D perhaps matches TRBD1 (5 bases). V dropped 1 base and J dropped 4 bases, with 10 bases sitting between them. The CDR3 has 14 residues. Germline CDR1 reads SGHTA; CDR2 reads FQGNSA. CDR3 in DNA: TGTGCCAGCAGCTTAGGGCGGGGCGGCTATGGCTACACCTTC. Its translation: CASSLGRGGYGYTF. The whole variable domain, remainder taken from reference TRBV7-2 and TRBJ1-2, is GAGVSQSPSNKVTEKGKDVELRCDPISGHTALYWYRQSLGQGLEFLIYFQGNSAPDKSGLPSDRFSAERTGGSVSTLTIQRTQQEDSAVYLCASSLGRGGYGYTFGSGTRLTVV.

The chain combines TRBV6-5 with TRBJ1-4; 7 nucleotides match TRBD1. Losses at the gene ends were 6 bases for V and 4 bases for J; bases not matched to a gene: 5. Germline CDR1 is MNHEY and CDR2 is SVGAGI. This CDR3 contains 14 residues. This CDR3 reads CASRTTGLNEKLFF. In DNA, the CDR3 is TGTGCCAGCAGGACGACAGGGCTTAATGAAAAACTGTTTTTT.

This clone was seen more than once but under ten times. The chain employs TRBV14 and TRBJ2-5; D remains ambiguous. The CDR3 totals 11 residues. Germline assignment: CDR1 SGHDN and CDR2 FVKESK. V was cut by 2 bases and J by 7 bases, with 5 bases left in between. DNA of the CDR3: TGTGCCAGCAGCCAATTCGGGACCCAGTACTTC. Encoded protein: CASSQFGTQYF.

The rearrangement uses TRBV19 and TRBJ1-4; D not resolved. The CDR3 extends over 13 amino acids. Germline lookup yields CDR1 LNHDA and CDR2 SQIVND (reference sequence). The germline V and J ends were trimmed by 4 bases and 1 base, with 4 bases remaining between them. Here the CDR3 DNA reads TGTGCCAGTAGTACCCTAACTAATGAAAAACTGTTTTTT. Translated: CASSTLTNEKLFF.

J is TRBJ1-5 and V is TRBV6-2 or TRBV6-3; TRBD1 matches 7 bases. The CDR3 sequence is 15 residues long. The V and J ends lost 4 bases and 5 bases, in that order; junction bases with no gene match: 8. The V gene's germline CDR1 is MNHEY and CDR2 SVGEGT. The CDR3 region is CASSSFLGTDQPQHF. In DNA form, the CDR3 reads TGTGCCAGCAGTTCTTTTCTAGGGACAGATCAGCCCCAGCATTTT.

This clone was recorded many times. The J gene is TRBJ1-6, the V gene TRBV5-1, with 8 nucleotides matching TRBD1. Germline assignment: CDR1 SGHRS and CDR2 YFSETQ. V shed 6 bases and J 7 bases; nucleotides not matched to a gene: 9. The CDR3 spans 15 residues. CDR3 bases: TGCGCCAGCACCTCGTGGGGGACAGGAAATTCACCCCTCCACTTT. Translation gives CASTSWGTGNSPLHF.

The V and J genes are TRBV6-5 and TRBJ1-2; perhaps TRBD1 as D (6 bases). Trimming cost V 6 bases and J 6 bases, with 14 bases left between them. The CDR3 is made up of 13 amino acids. The germline gives CDR1 MNHEY, CDR2 SVGAGI. CDR3 in amino acids: CASSLGGAHGYTF. The CDR3 bases are TGTGCCAGCAGCCTGGGGGGGGCCCATGGCTACACCTTC.

There are many counts of this clone. This chain connects TRBV2 to TRBJ2-5; 7 bases align to TRBD2. V was clipped by 5 bases and J by 5 bases; unmatched bases: 8. CDR3 length equals 14 residues. Per the germline V gene, CDR1 is SNHLY and CDR2 is FYNNEI. Here the CDR3 DNA reads TGTGCCAGCAGTCTGAAGCGGGGTGGTGAGACCCAGTACTTC. This encodes CASSLKRGGETQYF.

The chain has TRBV27 and TRBJ2-3; TRBD1 matches at 9 bases. V lost 2 bases and J lost 5; bases outside the gene matches: 5. The CDR3 is made up of 15 amino acids. From germline, CDR1 is MNHEY and CDR2 SMNVEV (reference sequence). As DNA, the CDR3 is TGTGCCAGCAGTTTAAGGGACAGGGTTAAAGATACGCAGTATTTT. Protein sequence: CASSLRDRVKDTQYF.

The V and J genes are TRBV2 and TRBJ1-5; the D is unclear. V dropped 0 bases and J dropped 7 bases, with 19 bases sitting between them. CDR3 length: 17 amino acids. The germline CDR1 and CDR2 sequences are SNHLY and FYNNEI. The DNA of the CDR3 is TGTGCCAGCAGTGAAGCCGAGGCAGAAATGTGGATCCAGCCCCAGCATTTT. Its translation: CASSEAEAEMWIQPQHF.

The V and J genes are TRBV7-9 and TRBJ2-1; D might be TRBD2 (6 bases). V lost 1 base to trimming and J lost 15 bases, with 13 bases between them. Germline lookup yields CDR1 SEHNR and CDR2 FQNEAQ (reference sequence). This CDR3 contains 12 residues. CDR3 region: CASSLVSAGWFF. The CDR3 DNA sequence: TGTGCCAGCAGCTTAGTTTCGGCGGGGTGGTTCTTC.

The rearrangement uses TRBV27 and TRBJ2-1, with 16 bases matching TRBD2. The V gene end was trimmed by 5 bases and the J gene end by 9 bases; junction bases not matched to a gene: 4. This CDR3 has 15 amino acids. The germline V gene encodes CDR1 MNHEY and CDR2 SMNVEV (reference sequence). CDR3 bases: TGTGCCAGCAGTCGAGGGACTAGCGGGGGGGGTGAGCAGTTCTTC. Protein sequence: CASSRGTSGGGEQFF.

The V call is TRBV7-9, the J call TRBJ2-7; 7 nucleotides agree with TRBD1. The CDR3 length is 13 residues. J was trimmed by 5 bases and V by 7 bases; bases with no gene match: 8. Germline V gene lookup returns CDR1 SEHNR and CDR2 FQNEAQ (reference sequence). CDR3 sequence: CASTETGSHEQYF. The CDR3 DNA reads as TGTGCCAGCACGGAGACAGGGAGCCACGAGCAGTACTTC. Combining the CDR3 with reference TRBV7-9 and TRBJ2-7 gives the whole variable domain DTGVSQNPRHKITKRGQNVTFRCDPISEHNRLYWYRQTLGQGPEFLTYFQNEAQLEKSRLLSDRFSAERPKGSFSTLEIQRTEQGDSAMYLCASTETGSHEQYFGPGTRLTVT.

The chain carries TRBV6-5 and TRBJ1-5; D may be TRBD1 (5 bases). The CDR3 loop spans 15 amino acids. The V end was cut by 6 bases, the J end by 5 bases, with 17 bases between. Germline CDR1 is MNHEY and CDR2 is SVGAGI. CDR3 sequence (DNA): TGTGCCAGCAGCAACAACCCAGGGAGGGATCAGCCCCAGCATTTT. This translates into CASSNNPGRDQPQHF.

V is TRBV2 and J is TRBJ1-5; TRBD1 agrees at 7 bases. The CDR3 has 14 amino acids. V dropped 7 bases and J dropped 4; count of bases not matched to a gene: 7. From germline, CDR1 is SNHLY and CDR2 FYNNEI. CDR3 sequence reads: CASTGTADNQPQHF. The CDR3 DNA is TGTGCCAGCACCGGGACAGCTGATAATCAGCCCCAGCATTTT.

The chain joins TRBV6-5 to TRBJ2-7; tentative D call: TRBD2 (5 bases). Per the germline V gene, CDR1 is MNHEY and CDR2 is SVGAGI. The CDR3 totals 14 residues. V was shortened by 6 bases and J by 5 bases, with 17 bases between the two germline ends. In DNA form, the CDR3 reads TGTGCCAGCAGCCCGTTCCCCGGAGGCGACGAGCAGTACTTC. It yields the protein CASSPFPGGDEQYF.